This T cell receptor (beta chain) came from a study of blood T cell repertoires in COVID-19 (TCRdb year 2020). For context, the study as a whole: Samples covering the acute and convalescent phases of COVID-19 were provided by collaborators in the United States, Italy and Spain. The material from the prospective study consisted of cDNA or gDNA derived from T cells, B-cell-depleted T cells, or PBMCs. Deeply sampled blood TCRbeta repertoires from subjects exposed to, actively infected with, or recovered from COVID-19 were included in the dataset. A freely available public database, intended as a resource for researchers studying the immune response to SARS-CoV-2, is where the repertoires were released. Samples came from the ongoing ImmuneRACE study (first 160 participants) plus 1,254 subjects from 6 global collaborators. The sample metadata nearly always contained a de-identified subject ID, COVID-19 status, age in years and sex. Where available, HLA class I and class II types were obtained from metadata supplied by the sample provider rather than from assay-based typing. Findings and caveats that apply to the study as a whole: The quantity of clinical and demographic metadata differed by source and by participant and was supplied without curation.

TCRbeta CDR3 regions were amplified from genomic DNA using the immunoSEQ Assay, a bias-controlled multiplex PCR. Per the source publication's procedure: Within the assay, amplification of reference gene primers was used to estimate how many nucleated cells each sample contained. To quantify the absolute abundance of each unique TCRbeta CDR3 rearrangement, sequence reads were collapsed and filtered. Productive Simpson clonality was computed per sample as the square root of Simpson's diversity index over productive rearrangements. What TCRdb holds here is the immuneACCESS table cut down to in-frame rearrangements. Part of the clones is not present; checked against another copy, under half of the missing clones reflect an unresolved V gene, and the others are unexplained. Clone size and V and J calls were adopted from that table, with D and trimming inferred from the DNA. The sample table contains 250,000 to 350,000 clones; only one count was recorded for about nine tenths of them. Together, the top ten hold around 9.3% of the sample.

Participants in the prospective study were enrolled through a virtual design, were aged about 18 to 90 years, and lived in roughly 24 United States geographic areas. In the prospective study, cohorts were assigned on the basis of participant-reported clinical history obtained from a screening survey and a study questionnaire. Recovered participants in ImmuneRACE Cohort 3 were defined as having two consecutive negative NP/OP PCR tests, clearance from a healthcare professional, or resolution of symptoms. In the prospective study, whole blood, serum and a nasopharyngeal or oropharyngeal swab were collected from each participant by mobile phlebotomists. Prospective study participants could optionally give additional blood draws and questionnaires over a roughly 2-month period. Before DNA extraction, blood samples from the prospective study were shipped at room temperature or frozen. On this clone: Its binding antigen is unknown. No base quality information exists; no much larger clone differs at one position.

Taken from cysteine to phenylalanine, the CDR3 has 16 residues. CDR3 DNA is the only sequence kept; it has 48 bases, read in frame from the first base. Between the V and J ends, shortened by 4 bases and 5 bases respectively, the junction contains 20 bases. The germline V gene encodes CDR1 MDHEN and CDR2 SYDVKM. This receptor was obtained from a young woman who had recovered from COVID-19. Material for sequencing was PBMCs or T cells enriched from blood (not recorded which). The V gene is TRBV28 and the J gene is TRBJ1-2; the best D guess is TRBD1, with 6 bases matching. The CDR3 protein sequence reads: CASSSASDSLEYGYTF. The nucleotides read TGTGCCAGCAGTTCAGCCTCGGACAGCTTGGAATATGGCTACACCTTC.